The 23 T cell receptor beta chains presented below share a single source sample, sequenced in a study of cytomegalovirus exposure and HLA in healthy donors. Sequencing used immunoSEQ multiplex PCR; TCRdb keeps in-frame clones, though not all of them. Of over 250,000 clones listed, approximately 86% are singletons. The specimen sequenced was PBMCs. The receptor set was obtained from a young woman in good health and CMV-seronegative.

The chain combines TRBV7-2 with TRBJ2-5; TRBD2 agrees at 9 bases. CDR1 and CDR2 from the germline V gene are SGHTA and FQGNSA. The CDR3 totals 14 residues. J lost 6 bases, V lost 6 bases, and 8 bases had no gene match. The CDR3 is CASRRGGAEKTQYF. DNA of the CDR3: TGTGCCAGCAGGCGCGGGGGGGCAGAGAAGACCCAGTACTTC.

J is TRBJ2-7 and V is TRBV27; D gene ambiguous. The CDR3 totals 12 residues. Trimming left V 4 bases short and J 5 bases short, with 9 bases between. Germline V lookup: CDR1 MNHEY, CDR2 SMNVEV (reference sequence). The CDR3 DNA follows: TGTGCCAGCAGTTCATCCAGTGACGAGCAGTACTTC. Its translation is CASSSSSDEQYF.

The table lists this clone with a count of one. J is TRBJ2-2 and V is TRBV28; no clear D gene. The CDR3 contains 11 residues. Germline V gene lookup returns CDR1 MDHEN and CDR2 SYDVKM. The V end lost 6 bases, the J end lost 3 bases, and 2 bases lay between the germline ends. The CDR3, as DNA: TGTGCCAGCAGCTACACCGGGGAGCTGTTTTTT. It codes for CASSYTGELFF.

The chain carries TRBV30 and TRBJ1-4; 7 nucleotides agree with TRBD1. There are 14 residues in the CDR3. The V gene's germline CDR1 is GTSNPN and CDR2 SVGIG (reference sequence). Unmatched junction bases numbered 6, after V lost 1 base and J lost 7 bases. The CDR3, as DNA: TGTGCCTGGAGTGCGGGACAGACACTTGAAAAACTGTTTTTT. It is translated as CAWSAGQTLEKLFF.

This clone was seen a single time. The chain combines TRBV28 with TRBJ2-3; D remains unclear. The CDR3 is 15 amino acids. Trimming took 5 bases from V and 3 from J, leaving 15 bases between them. Germline assignment: CDR1 MDHEN and CDR2 SYDVKM. The DNA for the CDR3 is TGTGCCAGCAGTCTACCGTTTGACGGGACAGATACGCAGTATTTT. Its protein product is CASSLPFDGTDTQYF.

This chain uses TRBV11-2 with TRBJ2-7; 9 positions agree with TRBD2. J lost 7 bases, V lost 5 bases, and 9 bases had no gene match. Looked up from germline, CDR1 is SGHAT and CDR2 is FQNNGV. The CDR3 runs to 14 residues. The CDR3 loop is CASSPGPSGMEQYF. The CDR3 DNA reads TGTGCCAGCAGCCCGGGTCCTAGCGGGATGGAGCAGTACTTC.

The V and J genes are TRBV7-8 and TRBJ2-7; 11 nucleotides agree with TRBD1. V shed 3 bases, J shed 7 bases, and the junction held 20 bases outside the gene matches. In germline, CDR1 is SGHVS, CDR2 FQNEAQ. This CDR3 comprises 19 residues. The CDR3 here is CASSFFLAPRDRGNWEQYF. In nucleotides, the CDR3 is TGTGCCAGCAGCTTTTTCCTAGCTCCCCGGGACAGGGGGAACTGGGAGCAGTACTTC.

The gene calls are TRBV19 and TRBJ1-1, with D perhaps matching TRBD1 (5 bases). The V gene lost 1 base and the J gene lost 6 bases, with 15 bases spanning the gap. The germline V gene has CDR1 LNHDA and CDR2 SQIVND (reference sequence). The CDR3 extends over 15 amino acids. This chain's CDR3 is CASSIGGLRGAEAFF. CDR3 bases: TGTGCCAGTAGTATAGGGGGACTTAGAGGTGCTGAAGCTTTCTTT. The full variable domain, completed using reference TRBV19 and TRBJ1-1, is DGGITQSPKYLFRKEGQNVTLSCEQNLNHDAMYWYRQDPGQGLRLIYYSQIVNDFQKGDIAEGYSVSREKKESFPLTVTSAQKNPTAFYLCASSIGGLRGAEAFFGQGTRLTVV.

The chain links TRBV2 to TRBJ2-7, with 10 bases fitting TRBD2. The CDR3 runs to 14 residues. Unmatched junction bases numbered 4, after V lost 7 bases and J lost 1 base. The V gene's germline CDR1 is SNHLY and CDR2 FYNNEI. CDR3 nucleotide sequence: TGTGCCAGCACCGTACTAGCGGGGTCCTACGAGCAGTACTTC. As protein: CASTVLAGSYEQYF.

The chain is built from TRBV6-6 and TRBJ1-1; perhaps TRBD1 as D (5 bases). The CDR3 consists of 15 residues. Looked up from germline, CDR1 is MNHNY and CDR2 is SVGAGI (reference sequence). V lost 0 bases, J lost 5 bases, and 13 bases lay in between. The CDR3 DNA sequence: TGTGCCAGCAGTTACTCGACCCAGGGAGGAACTGAAGCTTTCTTT. Amino acid sequence: CASSYSTQGGTEAFF.

V and J are TRBV5-1 and TRBJ1-1, with 8 nucleotides matching TRBD1. Trimming at V came to 0 bases and at J to 0 bases, leaving 7 bases not matched to a gene. The V gene's germline CDR1 is SGHRS and CDR2 YFSETQ. CDR3 size: 17 residues. DNA for the CDR3: TGCGCCAGCAGCTTGGGGCAGGGGGCACGTATGAACACTGAAGCTTTCTTT. Amino acids: CASSLGQGARMNTEAFF.

The chain couples TRBV15 to TRBJ1-2; D not certain. This CDR3 region has 20 residues. The ends were cut back, 3 bases at V and 4 bases at J, with 30 bases in the middle. Germline CDR1 and CDR2: LNHNV and YYDKDF (reference sequence). CDR3 region: CATSSLRFLDLIGSLYGYTF. The CDR3 bases are TGTGCCACCAGCAGTCTCCGATTCCTGGACTTAATCGGTAGCCTCTATGGCTACACCTTC.

The gene calls are TRBV5-6 and TRBJ1-1; maybe TRBD1 (6 bases). Germline V gene lookup returns CDR1 SGHDT and CDR2 YYEEEE. The CDR3 consists of 12 residues. Trimming removed 2 bases at V and 7 bases at J, with 9 bases between. The CDR3 loop reads CASSFGDIEAFF. The CDR3 DNA reads as TGTGCCAGCAGCTTTGGGGACATTGAAGCTTTCTTT.

This clone was seen a few times. This chain links TRBV30 with TRBJ1-3, with a weak D call TRBD1 (5 bases). Deletions cut 5 bases from V and 0 bases from J, with 11 bases between. The CDR3 is 14 amino acids. Per germline, CDR1 GTSNPN and CDR2 SVGIG (reference sequence). CDR3 bases: TGTGCCTGGGGGAGGGGAGTCTCTGGAAACACCATATATTTT. Residues: CAWGRGVSGNTIYF.

The chain links TRBV27 to TRBJ2-3; D may be TRBD1 (5 bases). The CDR3 spans 14 residues. Trimming shortened V by 0 bases and J by 5 bases, and 9 bases separated the two germline ends. Germline V gives CDR1 MNHEY, CDR2 SMNVEV (reference sequence). The CDR3 is CASSLSGRIDTQYF. In DNA, the CDR3 is TGTGCCAGCAGTTTATCGGGGCGGATAGATACGCAGTATTTT.

The chain recombines TRBV4-3 with TRBJ2-7, with a tentative D call TRBD2 (5 bases). The length of the CDR3 is 14 residues. The germline gives CDR1 LGHNA, CDR2 YSLEER. Deletions cut 1 base from V and 4 bases from J, with 11 bases between. CDR3 DNA: TGCGCCAGCAGCCAAGCTGATGAGGGTTACGAGCAGTACTTC. As protein: CASSQADEGYEQYF.

The chain has TRBV27 and TRBJ2-6; 8 bases are a match to TRBD1. The CDR3 has 15 amino acids. CDR1 is MNHEY, CDR2 SMNVEV, per germline (reference sequence). Losses at the gene ends were 5 bases for V and 2 bases for J; bases not matched to a gene: 2. The CDR3 protein is CASSVQGAGANVLTF. CDR3 in DNA: TGTGCCAGCAGTGTACAGGGGGCTGGGGCCAACGTCCTGACTTTC.

The chain recombines TRBV30 with TRBJ1-3; D is uncertain. Germline lookup yields CDR1 GTSNPN and CDR2 SVGIG (reference sequence). CDR3 length: 13 amino acids. Deletions cut 4 bases from V and 0 bases from J, with 7 bases between. CDR3 residues: CAWTPGSGNTIYF. The CDR3 region has the DNA TGTGCCTGGACCCCAGGCTCTGGAAACACCATATATTTT.

The gene calls are TRBV7-6 and TRBJ2-2, with TRBD2 identical over 10 bases. The trim removed 1 base at V and 6 bases at J, leaving 11 bases unmatched. In germline, CDR1 is SGHVS, CDR2 FNYEAQ. The CDR3 covers 18 residues. The CDR3 protein is CASSLVSSGGALAGELFF. The CDR3 DNA sequence: TGTGCCAGCAGCTTAGTGTCCAGCGGGGGGGCCTTGGCCGGGGAGCTGTTTTTT.

The J gene is TRBJ2-3, the V gene TRBV13, with D perhaps TRBD2 (6 bases). The CDR3 extends over 13 amino acids. V was pared by 8 bases and J by 6 bases, with 15 bases between. CDR1 and CDR2 (germline): PRHDT, FYEKMQ (reference sequence). DNA for the CDR3: TGTGCCAGCTCATCGGGGGAGAGGGATACGCAGTATTTT. It specifies CASSSGERDTQYF.

The V call is TRBV5-6, the J call TRBJ2-5; 8 bases fit TRBD2. The CDR3 consists of 15 residues. Germline V gene data show CDR1 as SGHDT and CDR2 as YYEEEE. Unmatched junction bases numbered 9, after V lost 4 bases and J lost 4 bases. The CDR3 nucleotides are TGTGCCAGCAGCCCAAGGACTAGCAGCATAGAGACCCAGTACTTC. It specifies CASSPRTSSIETQYF.

The rearrangement joins TRBV6-1 to TRBJ2-2; D remains unclear. Germline V gives CDR1 MNHNS, CDR2 SASEGT. The germline V and J ends were trimmed by 3 bases and 5 bases, with 7 bases remaining between them. The CDR3 spans 13 residues. This chain's CDR3 is CASSEVGTGELFF. In DNA form, the CDR3 reads TGTGCCAGCAGTGAGGTCGGGACCGGGGAGCTGTTTTTT.

The chain employs TRBV7-8 and TRBJ2-7; TRBD2 aligns across 7 bases. Trimming at V came to 3 bases and at J to 6 bases, leaving 5 bases not matched to a gene. CDR3 length: 13 residues. CDR1 and CDR2 (germline): SGHVS, FQNEAQ. CDR3 sequence (DNA): TGTGCCAGCAGCTTTGAGCGGGACCCCGAGCAGTACTTC. Encoded protein: CASSFERDPEQYF.